Listed below are T cell receptor beta chains from one sample, sequenced in a study of cytomegalovirus exposure and HLA in healthy donors. Here immunoSEQ multiplex PCR was the method, and the copy in TCRdb shows in-frame clones only, minus some. The data contain fewer than 200,000 clones, roughly 74% of them singletons. Sequencing was carried out using PBMCs. The source is a woman in her thirties in good health and CMV-seropositive. The CDR3 runs from the conserved cysteine through the conserved F or W. The D gene is left open where the match is weak. For some rows the clone size is stated as once, few or many, or as a class when expanded; others skip it.

size	V	J	D	CDR3	DNA
few	TRBV6-6	TRBJ2-1	.	CASSPRDSYNEQFF	TGTGCCAGCAGCCCCAGGGACTCCTACAATGAGCAGTTCTTC
.	TRBV5-1	TRBJ1-1	.	CASSLVSADTAKAFF	TGCGCCAGCAGCTTGGTATCGGCAGACACGGCGAAAGCTTTCTTT
.	TRBV18	TRBJ1-1	.	CASSPPVRVTEAFF	TGTGCCAGCTCACCACCGGTCAGGGTTACTGAAGCTTTCTTT
.	TRBV27	TRBJ1-1	TRBD1	CASSPWDRVTINTEAFF	TGTGCCAGCAGTCCCTGGGACAGGGTTACCATCAACACTGAAGCTTTCTTT
.	TRBV6-4	TRBJ2-7	.	CAGSDLAGRGGEQYF	TGTGCCGGCAGTGACCTCGCCGGCCGGGGAGGCGAGCAGTACTTC
.	TRBV2	TRBJ2-7	.	CASLLVSSYEQYF	TGTGCCAGCCTGCTAGTATCGTCCTACGAGCAGTACTTC
many	TRBV19	TRBJ2-1	.	CASSMGTSHNEQFF	TGTGCCAGTAGTATGGGGACTTCTCACAATGAGCAGTTCTTC
few	TRBV7-2	TRBJ2-5	TRBD2	CATNGGREEETQYF	TGTGCCACAAACGGAGGGCGGGAGGAAGAGACCCAGTACTTC
few	TRBV27	TRBJ2-3	TRBD2	CASTPTSGFTDTQYF	TGTGCCAGCACCCCGACTAGCGGATTTACAGATACGCAGTATTTT
few	TRBV7-8	TRBJ2-3	TRBD2	CASSLAGGPSDTQYF	TGTGCCAGCAGCTTAGCGGGAGGGCCGAGTGATACGCAGTATTTT
few	TRBV7-2	TRBJ1-1	.	CASSLFNRAAEAFF	TGTGCCAGCAGCTTATTTAACAGGGCCGCTGAAGCTTTCTTT
.	TRBV10-3	TRBJ2-7	TRBD2	CAISPASGSTYEQYF	TGTGCCATCAGTCCGGCTAGCGGGTCCACCTACGAGCAGTACTTC
.	TRBV23-1	TRBJ1-1	.	CASSHVRTEAFF	TGCGCCAGCAGTCATGTGCGTACCGAAGCTTTCTTT
.	TRBV7-9	TRBJ1-1	.	CASSGPGGGDTEAFF	TGTGCCAGCAGCGGACCGGGGGGTGGGGACACTGAAGCTTTCTTT
few	TRBV6-4	TRBJ1-5	.	CASSARLEQHF	TGTGCCAGCAGTGCTCGTTTAGAACAGCATTTT
once	TRBV4-1	TRBJ2-2	TRBD2	CASSPFLADPRFGELFF	TGCGCCAGCAGCCCATTTCTAGCGGACCCACGATTCGGGGAGCTGTTTTTT